The 23 T cell receptor beta chains given below trace back to one sample, sequenced in a study of CD8+ T cells in alopecia areata. RNA extraction and reverse transcription yielded cDNA as sequencing template. The data were produced by immunoSEQ multiplex PCR, yet TCRdb's version contains in-frame clones alone and is incomplete. The sample has more than 150,000 clones, 40% to 65% seen once; the top ten hold 10%. The sample's treatment: oral pan-JAK inhibitor, 5-10 mg twice daily. This specimen was CD8+ T cells sorted from blood, taken around week 53, from a patient treated with tofacitinib. Receptor source: a human donor with alopecia areata.

The chain employs TRBV6-5 and TRBJ2-2; 7 bases are a match to TRBD1. The germline V gene has CDR1 MNHEY and CDR2 SVGAGI. J lost 8 bases, V lost 5 bases, and 8 bases had no gene match. CDR3 size: 14 residues. The CDR3 coding sequence is TGTGCCAGCAGTAACCTCCAGGGGGAGGGGGAGCTGTTTTTT. Residues: CASSNLQGEGELFF.

This clone has just a few counts. The CDR3 bases are TGCGCCAGCAGCTTGGAGCCAGCTAAATTCCAAGAGACCCAGTACTTC. This codes for CASSLEPAKFQETQYF. The V call is TRBV5-1, the J call TRBJ2-5, with D unclear. The CDR3 is 16 amino acids. Germline assignment: CDR1 SGHRS and CDR2 YFSETQ. Trimming left V 0 bases short and J 1 base short, with 13 bases between. The entire variable domain, with the rest obtained from reference TRBV5-1 and TRBJ2-5, is as follows: KAGVTQTPRYLIKTRGQQVTLSCSPISGHRSVSWYQQTPGQGLQFLFEYFSETQRNKGNFPGRFSGRQFSNSRSEMNVSTLELGDSALYLCASSLEPAKFQETQYFGPGTRLLVL.

This chain joins TRBV11-2 and TRBJ2-5; a possible D gene is TRBD2 (7 bases). V was trimmed by 5 bases and J by 5 bases, leaving 12 bases between them. The CDR3 is made up of 13 amino acids. From germline, CDR1 is SGHAT and CDR2 FQNNGV. Written as DNA, the CDR3 is TGTGCCAGCAGCGTGGGAGGGGGGGAGACCCAGTACTTC. Translating it yields CASSVGGGETQYF.

The chain uses TRBV19 and TRBJ2-1; 10 bases fit TRBD1. From germline, CDR1 is LNHDA and CDR2 SQIVND (reference sequence). Trimming at V came to 4 bases and at J to 8 bases, leaving 8 bases not matched to a gene. This CDR3 has 15 residues. CDR3 protein: CASSTGQGIGDEQFF. CDR3 in DNA: TGTGCCAGTAGTACGGGACAGGGGATCGGCGATGAGCAGTTCTTC.

This clone was detected a few times. CDR3 in amino acids: CAISGDRGYEQYF. CDR3 in DNA: TGTGCCATCAGTGGGGACAGGGGCTACGAGCAGTACTTC. The chain uses TRBV10-3 and TRBJ2-7; 10 bases align to TRBD1. The CDR3 contains 13 residues. Trimming at V came to 4 bases and at J to 3 bases, leaving 0 bases not matched to a gene. Germline V lookup: CDR1 ENHRY, CDR2 SYGVKD.

V is TRBV13 and J is TRBJ2-7; 9 positions match TRBD2. Trimming took 6 bases from V and 3 from J; bases not matched to a gene: 6. The CDR3 length is 14 residues. Germline V gene data show CDR1 as PRHDT and CDR2 as FYEKMQ (reference sequence). The CDR3 nucleotides are TGTGCCAGCAGAGTAGCGGGGGACAACTACGAGCAGTACTTC. Encoded protein: CASRVAGDNYEQYF.

The chain joins TRBV5-1 to TRBJ2-5; D unclear. CDR3 length: 14 amino acids. Germline V gene sequence: CDR1 SGHRS, CDR2 YFSETQ. The germline V and J ends were trimmed by 0 bases and 1 base, with 7 bases remaining between them. CDR3 DNA sequence: TGCGCCAGCAGCTTGGCAACAGCCCAAGAGACCCAGTACTTC. Translated, it gives CASSLATAQETQYF.

This chain joins TRBV2 and TRBJ1-2, with unresolved D. The V end was cut by 0 bases, the J end by 4 bases, with 12 bases between. This CDR3 contains 15 residues. In germline, CDR1 is SNHLY, CDR2 FYNNEI. CDR3 nucleotide sequence: TGTGCCAGCAGTGAAGCGGAGCGGGAGCCCTATGGCTACACCTTC. This translates into CASSEAEREPYGYTF.

This clone was observed a handful of times. The V gene is TRBV7-9, the J gene TRBJ2-5; 9 positions agree with TRBD1. The junction had 15 bases not matched to a gene; V was cut back by 9 bases and J by 7 bases. This CDR3 comprises 15 residues. CDR1 is SEHNR, CDR2 FQNEAQ, per germline (reference sequence). This CDR3 reads CASTHPGQGSRTQYF. The CDR3 DNA reads TGTGCCAGTACTCATCCGGGACAGGGATCGAGGACCCAGTACTTC.

This clone was counted only a few times. This chain's CDR3 is CASSPSTLTYEQYF. As DNA, the CDR3 is TGTGCCAGCAGCCCGTCGACACTAACCTACGAGCAGTACTTC. This rearrangement joins TRBV7-8 to TRBJ2-7, with unresolved D. Trimming took off 5 bases at V and 2 bases at J, with 13 bases between the two ends. The CDR3 is made up of 14 amino acids. Germline CDR1 SGHVS, CDR2 FQNEAQ. The entire variable domain, with the rest obtained from reference TRBV7-8 and TRBJ2-7, is as follows: GAGVSQSPRYKVAKRGQDVALRCDPISGHVSLFWYQQALGQGPEFLTYFQNEAQLDKSGLPSDRFFAERPEGSVSTLKIQRTQQEDSAVYLCASSPSTLTYEQYFGPGTRLTVT.

V and J are TRBV5-6 and TRBJ1-1; D remains unclear. The germline gives CDR1 SGHDT, CDR2 YYEEEE. Deletions cut 0 bases from V and 1 base from J, with 4 bases between. The CDR3 spans 13 residues. The CDR3, as DNA: TGTGCCAGCAGCTTGGGGCGGAACACTGAAGCTTTCTTT. This sequence encodes CASSLGRNTEAFF. The variable domain in full, with the rest retrieved from reference TRBV5-6 and TRBJ1-1, is DAGVTQSPTHLIKTRGQQVTLRCSPKSGHDTVSWYQQALGQGPQFIFQYYEEEERQRGNFPDRFSGHQFPNYSSELNVNALLLGDSALYLCASSLGRNTEAFFGQGTRLTVV.

The chain uses TRBV27 and TRBJ2-6; 10 bases align to TRBD2. V trimming: 1 base; J trimming: 0 bases; junction bases outside the gene matches: 3. The length of the CDR3 is 18 residues. Germline loops: CDR1 MNHEY, CDR2 SMNVEV (reference sequence). The CDR3 region is CASSLFLAGDSGANVLTF. The CDR3 DNA reads TGTGCCAGCAGTTTATTTCTAGCGGGAGACTCTGGGGCCAACGTCCTGACTTTC. Full variable domain (remainder filled in from reference TRBV27 and TRBJ2-6): EAQVTQNPRYLITVTGKKLTVTCSQNMNHEYMSWYRQDPGLGLRQIYYSMNVEVTDKGDVPEGYKVSRKEKRNFPLILESPSPNQTSLYFCASSLFLAGDSGANVLTFGAGSRLTVL.

The chain joins TRBV18 to TRBJ2-7; D unclear. The V and J ends lost 6 bases and 0 bases respectively, with 18 bases between them. Germline CDR1 KGHSH, CDR2 LQKENI. CDR3 size: 16 residues. The CDR3 spells CASSSQASGLSYEQYF. The CDR3, as DNA: TGTGCCAGCTCCTCCCAAGCGTCAGGCCTCTCCTACGAGCAGTACTTC.

In regard to this clone: A junction boundary mismatches the germline segment, possibly from a read error. The rearrangement links TRBV20-1 to TRBJ2-7, with D possibly TRBD2 on 5 matching bases. Germline V gene lookup returns CDR1 DFQATT and CDR2 SNEGSKA (reference sequence). This CDR3 is built from 11 residues. The CDR3 DNA is TGCAGTTCTAGCTCATCGAACGAGCAGTACTTC. It translates to CSSSSSNEQYF.

This chain uses TRBV27 with TRBJ1-2, with TRBD1 matching 7 bases. CDR1 and CDR2 from the germline V gene are MNHEY and SMNVEV (reference sequence). CDR3 length: 14 residues. With 4 bases clipped from V and 6 bases from J, the junction kept 8 bases outside the gene matches. CDR3 amino acids: CASSSPGQPNGYTF. DNA of the CDR3: TGTGCCAGCAGTTCCCCGGGACAGCCAAATGGCTACACCTTC.

This clone was picked up a small number of times. The V call is TRBV7-9, the J call TRBJ2-1; weak D call: TRBD2 (6 bases). The CDR3 extends over 11 amino acids. The germline V gene has CDR1 SEHNR and CDR2 FQNEAQ (reference sequence). The V end was cut by 6 bases, the J end by 10 bases, with 10 bases between. CDR3 sequence (DNA): TGTGCCAGCAGTCCGGGAGAAGAGCAGTTCTTC. It specifies CASSPGEEQFF.

V gene TRBV27 combines with J gene TRBJ1-5, with TRBD1 matching over 7 bases. Per germline, CDR1 MNHEY and CDR2 SMNVEV (reference sequence). The CDR3 is made up of 14 amino acids. The trim removed 6 bases at V and 5 bases at J, leaving 7 bases unmatched. CDR3 region: CASRRRQGHQPQHF. CDR3 coding DNA: TGTGCCAGCAGACGGAGACAGGGTCATCAGCCCCAGCATTTT.

This clone was recorded once. Other DNA sequences in the sample encode the same CDR3. The V gene is TRBV5-4, the J gene TRBJ2-5; D is uncertain. Germline CDR1 is SGHNT and CDR2 is YYREEE (reference sequence). This CDR3 has 13 amino acids. Trimming took 0 bases from V and 0 from J, leaving 3 bases between them. The chain's CDR3 is CASSLGDQETQYF. DNA for the CDR3: TGTGCCAGCAGCTTGGGAGACCAAGAGACCCAGTACTTC.

The V gene is TRBV2, the J gene TRBJ1-6, with D hard to call. Germline V gene lookup returns CDR1 SNHLY and CDR2 FYNNEI. The CDR3 is 12 residues long. Between the trimmed V and J ends, which lost 2 bases and 18 bases, there was a span of 14 bases. The CDR3: CASSEFGEPGHF. As DNA, the CDR3 is TGTGCCAGCAGTGAATTTGGGGAACCGGGCCACTTT.

The count of this clone is one. The rearrangement links TRBV13 to TRBJ2-5; tentatively, D is TRBD1 (6 bases). CDR3 length: 13 amino acids. Germline assignment: CDR1 PRHDT and CDR2 FYEKMQ (reference sequence). Trimming cost V 3 bases and J 5 bases, with 10 bases left between them. CDR3 nucleotides: TGTGCCAGCAGCTTGGATAGGGGGGAGACCCAGTACTTC. Translation: CASSLDRGETQYF.

With regard to this clone: With a much larger clone just one base away, this may be a read error. The J gene is TRBJ1-1, the V gene TRBV5-6; the D is unclear. CDR3 length: 12 amino acids. Trimming took 0 bases from V and 6 from J, leaving 6 bases between them. Germline-derived CDR1 and CDR2 are SGHDT and YYEEEE. The CDR3 DNA reads as TGTGCCAGCAGCTTGGATGGGGCTGAAGCTTTCTTT. It specifies CASSLDGAEAFF. The full variable domain, its missing parts supplied by reference TRBV5-6 and TRBJ1-1, is DAGVTQSPTHLIKTRGQQVTLRCSPKSGHDTVSWYQQALGQGPQFIFQYYEEEERQRGNFPDRFSGHQFPNYSSELNVNALLLGDSALYLCASSLDGAEAFFGQGTRLTVV.

This clone has a handful of counts. The CDR3 here is CASSLAVRTGFRETQYF. CDR3 coding DNA: TGCGCCAGCAGCTTGGCAGTCAGGACAGGGTTCCGGGAGACCCAGTACTTC. The chain recombines TRBV5-1 with TRBJ2-5; 8 bases are shared with TRBD1. Unmatched junction bases numbered 12, after V lost 0 bases and J lost 5 bases. Germline V lookup: CDR1 SGHRS, CDR2 YFSETQ. The CDR3 contains 17 residues.

The V call is TRBV7-3, the J call TRBJ1-6; no clear D. The CDR3 sequence is 15 residues long. Germline assignment: CDR1 SGHTA and CDR2 FQGTGA. Between the trimmed V and J ends, which lost 5 bases and 7 bases, there was a span of 15 bases. The CDR3 reads CASSPGSPGNSPLHF. Written as DNA, the CDR3 is TGTGCCAGCAGCCCAGGATCCCCCGGGAATTCACCCCTCCACTTT.